This T cell receptor beta chain was profiled in a study of cytomegalovirus exposure and HLA in healthy donors. Across the study: There were some 120 million unique TCR beta sequences, drawn from about 179 million T cells, in an earlier analysis. General observations from the study: Evidence from a later analysis indicated that most CMV-associated TCR beta chains looked HLA-restricted. TCR beta sequences reportedly predicted most subjects' HLA-A and HLA-B alleles accurately.

A remark on this clone: No antigen is known for it.

The CDR3 runs 13 residues. The V gene lost 6 bases and the J gene lost 4 bases, with 10 bases spanning the gap. CDR1 MNHEY and CDR2 SMNVEV come from the germline V gene (reference sequence). Primers included in the PCR were 60 Vbeta and 13 Jbeta primers. The data were produced by immunoSEQ multiplex PCR, yet TCRdb's version contains in-frame clones alone and is incomplete. Among approximately 130,000 clones listed, roughly 80% were seen once. The TCR comes from a young woman in good health and CMV-seronegative. The genes are TRBV27 and TRBJ1-3; D unclear. Input material: PBMCs. The CDR3 DNA sequence: TGTGCCAGCAGAACAAGAGGGGGAAACACCATATATTTT. It codes for CASRTRGGNTIYF.